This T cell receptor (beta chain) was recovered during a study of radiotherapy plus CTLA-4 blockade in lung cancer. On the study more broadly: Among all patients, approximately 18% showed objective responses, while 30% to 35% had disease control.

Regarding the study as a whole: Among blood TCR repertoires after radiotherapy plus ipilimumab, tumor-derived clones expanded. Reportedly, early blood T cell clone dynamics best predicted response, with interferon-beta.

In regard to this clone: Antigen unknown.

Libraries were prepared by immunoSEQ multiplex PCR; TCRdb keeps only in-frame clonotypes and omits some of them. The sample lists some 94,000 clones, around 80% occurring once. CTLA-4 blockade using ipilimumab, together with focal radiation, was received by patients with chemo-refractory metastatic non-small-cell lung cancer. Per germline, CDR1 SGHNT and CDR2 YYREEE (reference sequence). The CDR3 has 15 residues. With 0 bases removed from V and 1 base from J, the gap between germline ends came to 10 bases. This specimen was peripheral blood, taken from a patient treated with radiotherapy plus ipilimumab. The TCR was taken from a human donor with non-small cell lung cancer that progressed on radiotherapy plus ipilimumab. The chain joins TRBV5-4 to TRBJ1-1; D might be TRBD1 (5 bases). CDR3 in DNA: TGTGCCAGCAGCTTGGCGGGACCGAGGAACACTGAAGCTTTCTTT. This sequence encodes CASSLAGPRNTEAFF.